This T cell receptor (beta chain) derives from a study of shared clonotypes between healthy human individuals. TCRdb's copy holds only in-frame clones and misses some; the assay was immunoSEQ multiplex PCR. The table shows more than 200,000 clones, with 50% to 80% occurring only once. The J segment lost 7 bases and the V segment lost 2 bases, leaving 17 bases of the junction unmatched. CDR3 length equals 18 residues. Germline CDR1 reads LNHDA; CDR2 reads SQIVND (reference sequence). Among the donors, all were Caucasian adults who lived in Nashville, Tennessee. Splitting of CD4+ cells produced CD45RA+ naive and CD45RA-negative memory subsets.

This clonotype was obtained from a man aged 25-45 years in good health. Sequenced: memory CD4+ T cells sorted from blood. Subset given: CD45RA-negative fraction. V gene TRBV19 combines with J gene TRBJ2-1, with 7 bases that match TRBD1. In DNA form, the CDR3 reads TGTGCCAGTAGTATATCTGCAGGGGGTATTGGCCTTTCAAATGAGCAGTTCTTC. Its translation is CASSISAGGIGLSNEQFF.